This T cell receptor (beta chain) was documented in a study of cytomegalovirus exposure and HLA in healthy donors. Germline CDR1 LNHDA, CDR2 SQIVND (reference sequence). V was clipped by 3 bases and J by 9 bases, with 15 bases between them. This CDR3 is built from 14 residues. The PCR contained 60 Vbeta and 13 Jbeta primers. Some clones are missing from TCRdb's copy, which holds only in-frame ones; the method was immunoSEQ multiplex PCR. The sample consists of about 180,000 clones, about 78% of them appearing once. To note about this clone: As yet, its antigen is unknown.

General observations from the study: Researchers counted 180 or so TCR beta chains as cytomegalovirus-associated.

The receptor comes from a woman aged 50 to 60 in good health and CMV-seropositive. Specimen: PBMCs. V gene TRBV19 combines with J gene TRBJ2-1, with D possibly matching TRBD2 (6 bases). The CDR3 loop is CASSIQHVGGEQFF. The CDR3 DNA reads TGTGCCAGTAGTATTCAACACGTGGGGGGTGAGCAGTTCTTC. Variable domain in full (rest from reference TRBV19 and TRBJ2-1): DGGITQSPKYLFRKEGQNVTLSCEQNLNHDAMYWYRQDPGQGLRLIYYSQIVNDFQKGDIAEGYSVSREKKESFPLTVTSAQKNPTAFYLCASSIQHVGGEQFFGPGTRLTVL.